Listed here are 17 T cell receptor beta chains from one sample, sequenced in a study of T cell repertoires in cytomegalovirus infection. TCRdb redid the calling of the reads with MiXCR, one entry per CDR3 protein. The sample contains around 490,000 distinct CDR3 sequences, roughly 29% of which appear only once. The material sequenced was PBMCs. These receptors originate from a human donor in good health (CMV status not recorded). Some clones in this sample may be carry-over from other donors' samples.

V is TRBV7-9 and J is TRBJ2-1, with D possibly matching TRBD1 (6 bases). CDR1 and CDR2 from the germline V gene are SEHNR and FQNEAQ (reference sequence). V lost 1 base to trimming and J lost 3 bases, with 16 bases between them. The CDR3 has 17 amino acids. CDR3 sequence: CASSLGQDSQIYNEQFF. As DNA, the CDR3 is TGTGCCAGCAGCTTAGGCCAGGACAGCCAAATCTACAATGAGCAGTTCTTC.

In this sample, this clonotype turned up many times. This chain joins TRBV7-2 and TRBJ2-7, with TRBD1 as a possible D gene (6 bases). The length of the CDR3 is 14 residues. The V end lost 3 bases, the J end lost 4 bases, and 13 bases lay between the germline ends. The germline V gene has CDR1 SGHTA and CDR2 FQGNSA. The CDR3 DNA is TGTGCCAGCAGCTTCAGCAGGGGCTCTTACGAGCAGTACTTC. Protein sequence: CASSFSRGSYEQYF. Full variable domain (missing parts from reference TRBV7-2 and TRBJ2-7): GAGVSQSPSNKVTEKGKDVELRCDPISGHTALYWYRQSLGQGLEFLIYFQGNSAPDKSGLPSDRFSAERTGGSVSTLTIQRTQQEDSAVYLCASSFSRGSYEQYFGPGTRLTVT.

This clonotype appeared a few times. The gene calls are TRBV12-5 and TRBJ2-2, with D unclear. CDR1 LGHNT and CDR2 FRNRAP come from the germline V gene. The CDR3 is 13 amino acids. Trimming took 4 bases from V and 1 from J, leaving 4 bases between them. CDR3 residues: CASGSRNTGELFF. As DNA, the CDR3 is TGTGCTAGTGGTTCCCGGAACACCGGGGAGCTGTTTTTT. Drawing the rest from reference TRBV12-5 and TRBJ2-2, the complete variable domain is DARVTQTPRHKVTEMGQEVTMRCQPILGHNTVFWYRQTMMQGLELLAYFRNRAPLDDSGMPKDRFSAEMPDATLATLKIQPSEPRDSAVYFCASGSRNTGELFFGEGSRLTVL.

This clonotype has just one count. CDR3 residues: CASSATVGIRYSGANVLTF. The CDR3 bases are TGTGCCAGCAGCGCCACGGTTGGGATCAGGTACTCTGGGGCCAACGTCCTGACTTTC. The chain has TRBV9 and TRBJ2-6; no reliable D call. The CDR3 has 19 residues. The germline V gene encodes CDR1 SGDLS and CDR2 YYNGEE. V lost 3 bases to trimming and J lost 0 bases, with 19 bases between them.

CDR3 bases: TGTGCCAGCAGCCAAACGGGACAAGCGAATCAGCCCCAGCATTTT. It is translated as CASSQTGQANQPQHF. The chain is built from TRBV3-1 and TRBJ1-5; the D gene is possibly TRBD1 (6 bases). Germline loops: CDR1 LGHDT, CDR2 YNNKEL (reference sequence). The CDR3 has 15 residues. Trimming left V 2 bases short and J 4 bases short, with 12 bases between.

The chain links TRBV25-1 to TRBJ2-1, with 9 positions matching TRBD2. The CDR3 spans 15 residues. J was trimmed by 12 bases and V by 3 bases; bases with no gene match: 12. Germline lookup yields CDR1 MGHDK and CDR2 SYGVNS. CDR3 sequence: CASSEVGGRASAQFF. The CDR3 nucleotides read TGTGCCAGCAGTGAGGTCGGCGGGAGGGCCTCGGCGCAGTTCTTC.

There are a few counts of this clonotype. The chain has TRBV7-9 and TRBJ2-3, with 11 bases lining up with TRBD2. Germline trimming cut 6 bases from V and 1 base from J; bases unmatched to any gene: 0. Germline assignment: CDR1 SEHNR and CDR2 FQNEAQ (reference sequence). There are 14 residues in the CDR3. CDR3 in amino acids: CASRGLAGTDTQYF. The DNA of the CDR3 is TGTGCCAGCAGGGGACTAGCGGGCACAGATACGCAGTATTTT. Based on the CDR3 plus reference TRBV7-9 and TRBJ2-3, the full variable domain is DTGVSQNPRHKITKRGQNVTFRCDPISEHNRLYWYRQTLGQGPEFLTYFQNEAQLEKSRLLSDRFSAERPKGSFSTLEIQRTEQGDSAMYLCASRGLAGTDTQYFGPGTRLTVL.

This rearrangement joins TRBV7-3 to TRBJ2-7; 7 bases match TRBD1. V lost 5 bases and J lost 6; bases outside the gene matches: 10. Germline V gene data show CDR1 as SGHTA and CDR2 as FQGTGA. The CDR3 runs 14 residues. The CDR3, as DNA: TGTGCCAGCAGCCCCGGACAGGTATCGTCCGAGCAGTACTTC. Translated, it gives CASSPGQVSSEQYF.

This clonotype came up many times. The chain recombines TRBV12-3 or TRBV12-4 with TRBJ1-2; the D is unclear. The CDR3 spans 15 residues. V lost 5 bases to trimming and J lost 4 bases, with 17 bases between them. CDR3 bases: TGTGCCAGCAGTACCTCAGAAGGGAGGACCTATGGCTACACCTTC. Amino acids: CASSTSEGRTYGYTF.

The chain employs TRBV9 and TRBJ2-5; D perhaps matches TRBD1 (6 bases). The germline V gene encodes CDR1 SGDLS and CDR2 YYNGEE. The CDR3 runs 15 residues. Trimming pared 6 bases from V and 7 bases from J, leaving 22 bases between. As DNA, the CDR3 is TGTGCCAGCACCCCCGACAGGTGGGACCGGGGGACCCAGTACTTC. Its protein product is CASTPDRWDRGTQYF.

The rearrangement links TRBV19 to TRBJ2-1; 10 nucleotides line up with TRBD2. The length of the CDR3 is 16 residues. V trimming: 0 bases; J trimming: 8 bases; junction bases outside the gene matches: 7. Germline CDR1 reads LNHDA; CDR2 reads SQIVND (reference sequence). CDR3 in DNA: TGTGCCAGTAGTATAGAGCTAGCGGGAGTCAAAGATGAGCAGTTCTTC. This encodes CASSIELAGVKDEQFF.

The rearrangement joins TRBV28 to TRBJ2-5; the D is unclear. Trimming took off 6 bases at V and 4 bases at J, with 9 bases between the two ends. The CDR3 loop spans 12 amino acids. CDR1 and CDR2 (germline): MDHEN, SYDVKM. For the CDR3, the DNA is TGTGCCAGCAGCTTCCTAGGAGAGACCCAGTACTTC. It is translated as CASSFLGETQYF.

This clonotype came up a few times. The V gene is TRBV11-3, the J gene TRBJ2-7; no reliable D call. Germline lookup yields CDR1 SGHNT and CDR2 YENEEA. The CDR3 totals 14 residues. The ends were cut back, 3 bases at V and 3 bases at J, with 12 bases in the middle. The CDR3, as DNA: TGTGCCAGCAGCTTCCATTCCTTAGACTACGAGCAGTACGTC. This translates into CASSFHSLDYEQYV.

J is TRBJ2-1 and V is TRBV12-5; 10 bases agree with TRBD2. Germline trimming cut 2 bases from V and 8 bases from J; bases unmatched to any gene: 9. Germline CDR1 and CDR2: LGHNT and FRNRAP. This CDR3 has 16 residues. CDR3 loop: CASGLQLAGLYYEQFF. In DNA, the CDR3 is TGTGCTAGTGGTTTGCAACTAGCGGGACTGTACTATGAGCAGTTCTTC. Combining the CDR3 with reference TRBV12-5 and TRBJ2-1 gives the whole variable domain DARVTQTPRHKVTEMGQEVTMRCQPILGHNTVFWYRQTMMQGLELLAYFRNRAPLDDSGMPKDRFSAEMPDATLATLKIQPSEPRDSAVYFCASGLQLAGLYYEQFFGPGTRLTVL.

J is TRBJ2-5 and V is TRBV7-6, with a tentative D call TRBD2 (7 bases). Trimming removed 5 bases at V and 6 bases at J, with 22 bases between. The CDR3 is made up of 16 amino acids. Germline V gene lookup returns CDR1 SGHVS and CDR2 FNYEAQ. The CDR3 DNA reads as TGTGCCAGCAGCCTAAGAGGGGGGGAGGGCGTGAAGACCCAGTACTTC. Amino acid sequence: CASSLRGGEGVKTQYF.

This rearrangement joins TRBV19 to TRBJ1-1; a possible D gene is TRBD1 (5 bases). Per germline, CDR1 LNHDA and CDR2 SQIVND (reference sequence). This CDR3 comprises 14 residues. Trimming cost V 7 bases and J 2 bases, with 14 bases left between them. The CDR3 DNA reads TGTGCCAGTAAATTTGGAGGGGCCAACACTGAAGCTTTCTTT. Translation gives CASKFGGANTEAFF.

This clonotype has just a few counts. The V call is TRBV5-6, the J call TRBJ2-3; D is unresolved. Trimming cost V 9 bases and J 4 bases, with 18 bases left between them. Germline CDR1 SGHDT, CDR2 YYEEEE. The CDR3 consists of 14 residues. The CDR3 coding sequence is TGTGCCACCTCCCTAGGGCTATTGCCAGATACGCAGTATTTT. Amino acid sequence: CATSLGLLPDTQYF. The whole variable domain, filled in from reference TRBV5-6 and TRBJ2-3, reads DAGVTQSPTHLIKTRGQQVTLRCSPKSGHDTVSWYQQALGQGPQFIFQYYEEEERQRGNFPDRFSGHQFPNYSSELNVNALLLGDSALYLCATSLGLLPDTQYFGPGTRLTVL.